The sequence of this TCR beta chain was determined in a study of cytomegalovirus exposure and HLA in healthy donors. The PCR was carried out with 60 Vbeta primers and 13 Jbeta primers. Profiling relied on immunoSEQ multiplex PCR, and the TCRdb table lists in-frame clones only, not all of them. The sample shows approximately 180,000 clones, 80% to 90% of them seen only once. CDR1 LGHNT and CDR2 FRNRAP come from the germline V gene. The CDR3 is 17 residues long. Trimming took 0 bases from V and 0 from J; bases not matched to a gene: 4. The sample taken for sequencing was PBMCs. The sequence was collected from a girl aged 10 to 17 in good health and CMV-seropositive. The chain is built from TRBV12-5 and TRBJ2-2, with 7 positions matching TRBD1. The CDR3 region has the DNA TGTGCTAGTGGTTTGGTATGGACAGGAGCGAACACCGGGGAGCTGTTTTTT. This encodes CASGLVWTGANTGELFF. The full variable domain, in which reference TRBV12-5 and TRBJ2-2 provide the parts outside the CDR3, is DARVTQTPRHKVTEMGQEVTMRCQPILGHNTVFWYRQTMMQGLELLAYFRNRAPLDDSGMPKDRFSAEMPDATLATLKIQPSEPRDSAVYFCASGLVWTGANTGELFFGEGSRLTVL.